This TCR beta chain appears in the sequencing data of a study of blood T cell repertoires in COVID-19. At the level of the study: Samples representing acute and convalescent COVID-19 were sourced from the United States, Italy and Spain. Nucleic acid was either cDNA or gDNA, and it came from T cells, B-cell-depleted T cells, or PBMCs.

This clone appeared once. Germline CDR1 reads SGHRS; CDR2 reads YFSETQ. Trimming took 2 bases from V and 4 from J; bases not matched to a gene: 15. This CDR3 is 20 amino acids long. Original processing notes: For nucleated cells, counts were estimated from reference gene primer amplification. Generated by immunoSEQ multiplex PCR, the TCRdb table keeps only in-frame clones and is missing some. V, J and clone size derive from that table, while D and trimming were established from the DNA sequence. The sample shows about 120,000 clones, 75% to 90% of them seen only once. The sequence derives from a woman in her forties or fifties with acute or convalescent COVID-19. The chain recombines TRBV5-1 with TRBJ2-2, with 12 bases identical to TRBD2. Material for sequencing was peripheral blood. CDR3: CASSLGPGLAGILGTGELFF. In DNA form, the CDR3 reads TGCGCCAGCAGCTTAGGGCCTGGACTAGCGGGGATTCTCGGCACCGGGGAGCTGTTTTTT.